These 14 T cell receptor beta chains were all obtained from the same sample, sequenced in a study of yellow fever vaccine responses in identical twins. MiXCR was run by TCRdb on the RT-PCR reads, yielding one entry per CDR3 protein. The sample lists about 9,100 distinct CDR3 sequences; 80% to 85% were seen once. The sequences come from T cells from blood (PBMCs), unsorted or a sorted subset (not recorded which), collected before or after yellow fever vaccination (not recorded which). The receptors come from a woman aged 18-29 years who received the yellow fever vaccine.

V is TRBV10-3 and J is TRBJ2-2; maybe TRBD2 (5 bases). The V end lost 2 bases, the J end lost 4 bases, and 11 bases lay between the germline ends. The CDR3 sequence is 15 residues long. CDR1 and CDR2 from the germline V gene are ENHRY and SYGVKD. The CDR3 DNA reads as TGTGCCATCAGTGAGGTGGGAGTGGGCACCGGGGAGCTGTTTTTT. Translation: CAISEVGVGTGELFF.

V gene TRBV28 combines with J gene TRBJ2-7; 8 bases align to TRBD1. Trimming took 1 base from V and 4 from J; bases not matched to a gene: 6. The CDR3 runs to 15 residues. The germline CDR1 and CDR2 sequences are MDHEN and SYDVKM. CDR3 region: CASSLSTGTGYEQYF. The CDR3 region has the DNA TGTGCCAGCAGTTTATCGACAGGGACAGGATACGAGCAGTACTTC. The full variable domain, in which reference TRBV28 and TRBJ2-7 provide the parts outside the CDR3, is DVKVTQSSRYLVKRTGEKVFLECVQDMDHENMFWYRQDPGLGLRLIYFSYDVKMKEKGDIPEGYSVSREKKERFSLILESASTNQTSMYLCASSLSTGTGYEQYFGPGTRLTVT.

This chain connects TRBV12-3 or TRBV12-4 to TRBJ1-1, with TRBD1 as a possible D gene (5 bases). CDR3 length equals 13 residues. Trimming cost V 6 bases and J 1 base, with 9 bases left between them. CDR3 bases: TGTGCCAGCAGGCCAACAGGGAACACTGAAGCTTTCTTT. Its protein is CASRPTGNTEAFF.

A few counts support this clonotype. The chain has TRBV7-7 and TRBJ2-2; D gene uncertain. Germline V gene sequence: CDR1 SSHAT, CDR2 FNYEAQ (reference sequence). V was pared by 6 bases and J by 4 bases, with 9 bases between. The CDR3 contains 13 residues. The CDR3, as DNA: TGTGCCAGCAGTAATCTGGCCACCGGGGAGCTGTTTTTT. This sequence encodes CASSNLATGELFF.

This clonotype was recorded only once. The chain employs TRBV11-1 and TRBJ1-2; D is undetermined. Germline V gives CDR1 SGHAT, CDR2 FQDESV (reference sequence). The CDR3 consists of 10 residues. Trimming removed 2 bases from V and 8 bases from J, with 3 bases in between. DNA for the CDR3: TGTGCCAGCAGCTTAAGGGGCTACACCTTC. Amino acid sequence: CASSLRGYTF.

The V gene is TRBV7-9, the J gene TRBJ1-1; D is undetermined. The V gene's germline CDR1 is SEHNR and CDR2 FQNEAQ (reference sequence). Trimming removed 5 bases from V and 0 bases from J, with 4 bases in between. The CDR3 has 12 residues. CDR3 nucleotides: TGTGCCAGCAGCGCGTTGAACACTGAAGCTTTCTTT. Its translation: CASSALNTEAFF.

Details on this clonotype: A read error may account for a junction end that differs from germline. This chain uses TRBV2 with TRBJ1-3, with a tentative D call TRBD1 (6 bases). The germline gives CDR1 SNHLY, CDR2 FYNNEI. The CDR3 is 14 amino acids. CDR3 region: CASRGQLSGNTIYF. For the CDR3, the DNA is TGTGCTAGCAGGGGCCAGCTCTCTGGAAACACCATATATTTT.

The gene calls are TRBV13 and TRBJ2-1; TRBD2 matches 8 bases. The junction had 5 bases not matched to a gene; V was cut back by 10 bases and J by 0 bases. Germline V gene lookup returns CDR1 PRHDT and CDR2 FYEKMQ (reference sequence). The CDR3 totals 14 residues. The CDR3 DNA is TGTGCCATCTCTAGCGGGTTCTCCTACAATGAGCAGTTCTTC. It codes for CAISSGFSYNEQFF.

The chain carries TRBV2 and TRBJ2-5, with 7 nucleotides matching TRBD2. This CDR3 comprises 14 residues. Trimming removed 5 bases from V and 4 bases from J; junction bases left unmatched: 7. Germline V gene lookup returns CDR1 SNHLY and CDR2 FYNNEI. CDR3 protein: CASSLEGGSETQYF. As DNA, the CDR3 is TGTGCCAGCAGTTTGGAGGGAGGGTCAGAGACCCAGTACTTC.

The V and J genes are TRBV5-1 and TRBJ2-3, with D perhaps TRBD2 (5 bases). Trimming removed 4 bases at V and 3 bases at J, with 21 bases between. CDR1 and CDR2 (germline): SGHRS, YFSETQ. The CDR3 consists of 17 residues. CDR3 nucleotide sequence: TGCGCCAGCAGCCCCAGACTAATCCTCGGCGGTACAGATACGCAGTATTTT. Amino acid sequence: CASSPRLILGGTDTQYF. Full variable domain (missing parts from reference TRBV5-1 and TRBJ2-3): KAGVTQTPRYLIKTRGQQVTLSCSPISGHRSVSWYQQTPGQGLQFLFEYFSETQRNKGNFPGRFSGRQFSNSRSEMNVSTLELGDSALYLCASSPRLILGGTDTQYFGPGTRLTVL.

V is TRBV7-9 and J is TRBJ2-1, with 9 bases lining up with TRBD2. The germline V gene encodes CDR1 SEHNR and CDR2 FQNEAQ (reference sequence). With V trimmed by 4 bases and J by 5 bases, 9 bases remained unmatched. The CDR3 spans 16 residues. CDR3 coding DNA: TGTGCCAGCAGCTCACCGGGACTAGCTATGAACAATGAGCAGTTCTTC. This encodes CASSSPGLAMNNEQFF.

V gene TRBV13 combines with J gene TRBJ2-7, with no clear D. CDR1 PRHDT and CDR2 FYEKMQ come from the germline V gene (reference sequence). This CDR3 comprises 10 residues. Trimming removed 11 bases from V and 2 bases from J, with 7 bases in between. The CDR3 protein is CARLAYEQYF. The CDR3, as DNA: TGTGCCCGGCTCGCCTACGAGCAGTACTTC. Combining the CDR3 with reference TRBV13 and TRBJ2-7 gives the whole variable domain AAGVIQSPRHLIKEKRETATLKCYPIPRHDTVYWYQQGPGQDPQFLISFYEKMQSDKGSIPDRFSAQQFSDYHSELNMSSLELGDSALYFCARLAYEQYFGPGTRLTVT.

V and J are TRBV2 and TRBJ2-7, with unresolved D. V dropped 6 bases and J dropped 5 bases, with 11 bases sitting between them. The V gene's germline CDR1 is SNHLY and CDR2 FYNNEI. The CDR3 has 12 amino acids. DNA for the CDR3: TGTGCCAGCAGGGATGATGGCGACGAGCAGTACGTC. Residues: CASRDDGDEQYV.

This chain joins TRBV20-1 and TRBJ2-5; 10 bases line up with TRBD2. Germline assignment: CDR1 DFQATT and CDR2 SNEGSKA (reference sequence). With V trimmed by 3 bases and J by 5 bases, 6 bases remained unmatched. The CDR3 consists of 14 residues. In nucleotides, the CDR3 is TGCAGTGCTAGTTCACTAGCGGGGTTGGAGACCCAGTACTTC. It yields the protein CSASSLAGLETQYF.